This T cell receptor (beta chain) was obtained from a study of prognosis after radiotherapy for stage I lung cancer. Notes on the study in general: Patients' TRBV and TRBJ gene usage reportedly differed by presence or absence of metastases.

Genomic DNA yielded TCR beta CDR3, amplified by two-round multiplex PCR. Primers specific to each TRBV and TRBJ gene drove first-round PCR. MiXCR was run by TCRdb on the multiplex PCR reads, yielding one entry per CDR3 protein. The sample records about 59,000 distinct CDR3 sequences, roughly 29% being singletons. There are many counts of this clonotype. Antigen: not known. The clonotype originates from a donor of 50 years or more with non-small cell lung cancer. The material sequenced was PBMCs, taken before or after stereotactic body radiation therapy (not recorded which).

CDR3 coding DNA: TGTGCCAGCAGCCAAGACCTGGGGGGGTCCGAGCAGTACTTC. Protein product: CASSQDLGGSEQYF. The rearrangement joins TRBV3-1 to TRBJ2-7; 7 positions agree with TRBD2. The V segment lost 0 bases and the J segment 6 bases; nucleotides outside the gene matches: 5. CDR1 is LGHDT, CDR2 YNNKEL, per germline (reference sequence). This CDR3 spans 14 amino acids.